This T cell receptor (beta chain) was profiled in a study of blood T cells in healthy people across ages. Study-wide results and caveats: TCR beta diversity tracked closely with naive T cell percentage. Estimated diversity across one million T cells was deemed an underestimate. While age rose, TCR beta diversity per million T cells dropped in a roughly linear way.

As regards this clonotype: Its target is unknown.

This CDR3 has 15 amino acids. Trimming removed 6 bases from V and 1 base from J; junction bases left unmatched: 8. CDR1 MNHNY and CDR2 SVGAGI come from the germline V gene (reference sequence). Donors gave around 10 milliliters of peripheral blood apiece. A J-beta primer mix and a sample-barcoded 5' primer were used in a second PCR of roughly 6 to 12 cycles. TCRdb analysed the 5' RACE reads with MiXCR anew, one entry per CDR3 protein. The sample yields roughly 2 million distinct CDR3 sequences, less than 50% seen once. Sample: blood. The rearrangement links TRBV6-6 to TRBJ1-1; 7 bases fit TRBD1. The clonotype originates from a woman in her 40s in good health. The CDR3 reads CASSQGDSRNTEAFF. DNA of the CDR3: TGTGCCAGCAGCCAAGGGGACAGTAGGAACACTGAAGCTTTCTTT.